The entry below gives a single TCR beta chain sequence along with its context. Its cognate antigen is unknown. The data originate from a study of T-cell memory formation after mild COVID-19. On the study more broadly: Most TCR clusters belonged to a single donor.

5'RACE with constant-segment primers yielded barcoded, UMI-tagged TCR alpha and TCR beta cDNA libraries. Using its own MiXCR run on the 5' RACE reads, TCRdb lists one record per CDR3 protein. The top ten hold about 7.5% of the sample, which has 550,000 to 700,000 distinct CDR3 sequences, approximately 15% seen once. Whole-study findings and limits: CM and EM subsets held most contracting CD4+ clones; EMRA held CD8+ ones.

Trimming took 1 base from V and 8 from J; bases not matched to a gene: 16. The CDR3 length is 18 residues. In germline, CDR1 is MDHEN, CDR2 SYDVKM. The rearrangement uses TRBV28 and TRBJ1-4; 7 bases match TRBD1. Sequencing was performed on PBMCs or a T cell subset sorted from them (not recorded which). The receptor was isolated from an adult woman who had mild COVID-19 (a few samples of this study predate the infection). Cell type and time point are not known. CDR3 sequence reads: CASSLFYGTVPKYEKLFF. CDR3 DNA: TGTGCCAGCAGTTTATTTTACGGGACAGTCCCTAAATACGAAAAACTGTTTTTT.